These 3 T cell receptor beta chains originate from one sample sequenced in a study of T cell responses to AZD1222 COVID-19 vaccine. Sequencing was performed with immunoSEQ multiplex PCR; in TCRdb, only in-frame clones are kept and a portion is missing. The sample includes around 6,100 clones, over 75% of them seen just once. The sequenced sample was peripheral blood, obtained 28 days after the second AZD1222 dose. All receptors come from an adult who received the AZD1222 COVID-19 vaccine.

This clone was recorded once. This chain links TRBV4-1 with TRBJ2-1; 7 bases map to TRBD2. The ends lost 1 base at V and 7 bases at J; junction bases unmatched: 4. Germline lookup yields CDR1 MGHRA and CDR2 YSYEKL. The CDR3 is 14 residues long. This CDR3 reads CASSQGLGGNEQFF. CDR3 bases: TGCGCCAGCAGCCAAGGCCTGGGGGGGAATGAGCAGTTCTTC.

This chain connects TRBV10-3 to TRBJ1-5, with D tentatively TRBD1 (6 bases). Deletions cut 3 bases from V and 13 bases from J, with 16 bases between. The germline V gene has CDR1 ENHRY and CDR2 SYGVKD. This CDR3 comprises 13 residues. CDR3 amino acids: CAISDEGGAGQHF. The CDR3 DNA sequence: TGTGCCATCAGTGACGAGGGGGGCGCAGGGCAGCATTTT.

V is TRBV24-1 and J is TRBJ1-2; 7 positions match TRBD1. V lost 4 bases to trimming and J lost 5 bases; unmatched junction nucleotides: 3. This CDR3 has 13 amino acids. Germline assignment: CDR1 KGHDR and CDR2 SFDVKD. The CDR3 sequence is CATSDLQGYGYTF. CDR3 DNA sequence: TGTGCCACCAGTGACCTACAGGGGTATGGCTACACCTTC.